Included here is one T cell receptor beta chain sequence, with context. The entry originates in a study of tumor-infiltrating lymphocytes in oesophageal squamous cell carcinoma. There are 15 residues in the CDR3. The germline V gene encodes CDR1 MNHNY and CDR2 SVGAGI (reference sequence). V dropped 1 base and J dropped 8; count of bases not matched to a gene: 5. In TCRdb, the PCR reads were re-called with MiXCR into one record per CDR3 protein. Among 10,000 or so distinct CDR3 sequences listed, approximately 57% were seen once. The receptor was derived from a female donor with esophageal squamous cell carcinoma. Source material: esophageal tumor tissue. The chain carries TRBV6-6 and TRBJ2-1, with 10 bases identical to TRBD1. The CDR3 nucleotides read TGTGCCAGCAGTTACTATGGGACAGGGGAGGATGAGCAGTTCTTC. Protein: CASSYYGTGEDEQFF.